What follows are 32 T cell receptor beta chains derived from one specimen sequenced in a study of T cells in Graves' hyperthyroidism and ophthalmopathy. There were TCR beta CDR3 regions amplified from RNA transcripts. HTBI primers were employed in a first-round RT-PCR of the TCR CDR3. TCRdb itself ran the multiplex PCR reads through MiXCR, one entry per CDR3 protein. The profile shows 490,000 or so distinct CDR3 sequences, 20% of them singletons. Sequencing used blood. Source of these receptors: a man in his forties with Graves' ophthalmopathy.

This clonotype has ten or more counts. The chain couples TRBV30 to TRBJ1-5; 10 nucleotides align to TRBD1. Unmatched junction bases numbered 5, after V lost 2 bases and J lost 4 bases. Germline CDR1 GTSNPN, CDR2 SVGIG (reference sequence). CDR3 length: 15 residues. CDR3 in amino acids: CAWSPDRGPNQPQHF. The CDR3 coding sequence is TGTGCCTGGAGTCCAGACAGGGGGCCTAATCAGCCCCAGCATTTT.

This rearrangement joins TRBV5-6 to TRBJ1-2; the match to TRBD1 covers 7 bases. Germline V CDR1 and CDR2: SGHDT, YYEEEE. CDR3 length: 16 amino acids. The J segment lost 0 bases and the V segment lost 4 bases, leaving 9 bases of the junction unmatched. CDR3 protein: CASSPRDRPPNYGYTF. DNA of the CDR3: TGTGCCAGCAGCCCCCGGGACAGACCTCCTAACTATGGCTACACCTTC.

This clonotype was counted many times. This chain connects TRBV28 to TRBJ2-3; possibly TRBD1 or TRBD2 for D (5 bases each). CDR1 MDHEN and CDR2 SYDVKM come from the germline V gene. The germline V and J ends were trimmed by 11 bases and 2 bases, with 29 bases remaining between them. The CDR3 runs to 18 residues. In DNA form, the CDR3 reads TGTGCCTGTAAAAGCGCACAGAGTGGGACCATCCTCACAGATACGCAGTATTTT. It specifies CACKSAQSGTILTDTQYF.

This clonotype came up many times. This chain joins TRBV2 and TRBJ2-6, with 8 nucleotides matching TRBD1. CDR3 length: 17 amino acids. Germline V gives CDR1 SNHLY, CDR2 FYNNEI. J gave up 3 bases and V 5 bases, and 9 bases lay outside the gene matches. CDR3 in amino acids: CASSSGQGLSGANVLTF. The CDR3 DNA sequence: TGTGCCAGCAGTAGCGGACAGGGTTTGAGTGGGGCCAACGTCCTGACTTTC.

This clonotype was detected a few times. This chain uses TRBV28 with TRBJ1-5; no clear D. Germline V lookup: CDR1 MDHEN, CDR2 SYDVKM. The CDR3 runs 15 residues. Trimming took off 3 bases at V and 2 bases at J, with 11 bases between the two ends. CDR3 bases: TGTGCCAGCAGTTTTGTGGGGTTGCGCAATCAGCCCCAGCATTTT. It is translated as CASSFVGLRNQPQHF.

This clonotype was seen a handful of times. The gene calls are TRBV9 and TRBJ1-4, with TRBD1 identical over 8 bases. V was pared by 0 bases and J by 3 bases, with 1 base of the junction left unmatched. There are 15 residues in the CDR3. Germline CDR1 and CDR2: SGDLS and YYNGEE. The CDR3 nucleotides are TGTGCCAGCAGCGTAGAGGGACAGGCTAATGAAAAACTGTTTTTT. It specifies CASSVEGQANEKLFF.

V gene TRBV5-1 combines with J gene TRBJ2-1; tentatively, D is TRBD2 (6 bases). From germline, CDR1 is SGHRS and CDR2 YFSETQ. The CDR3 is 13 residues long. Trimming shortened V by 6 bases and J by 5 bases, and 12 bases separated the two germline ends. The CDR3 DNA reads as TGCGCCAGCACAGGCGGGGTGGACAATGAGCAGTTCTTC. Its translation is CASTGGVDNEQFF.

This clonotype was seen ten or more times. This rearrangement joins TRBV5-1 to TRBJ1-2; D is uncertain. This CDR3 is built from 13 residues. Per the germline V gene, CDR1 is SGHRS and CDR2 is YFSETQ. V gave up 0 bases and J gave up 6 bases, with 9 bases separating them. The CDR3 spells CASSLAEGDGYTF. CDR3 bases: TGCGCCAGCAGCTTGGCGGAGGGCGATGGCTACACCTTC.

This clonotype was recorded once. This chain connects TRBV10-3 to TRBJ2-4, with a possible D match to TRBD2 (5 bases). The CDR3 consists of 15 residues. The V gene lost 2 bases and the J gene lost 8 bases, with 16 bases spanning the gap. Germline CDR1 and CDR2: ENHRY and SYGVKD. The CDR3 region has the DNA TGTGCCATCAGTGAGGGAGAGGCCAGAGGGTACATTCAGTACTTC. This translates into CAISEGEARGYIQYF.

This clonotype occurred a few times. The chain combines TRBV11-2 with TRBJ2-3; D remains unclear. There are 13 residues in the CDR3. The V end lost 0 bases, the J end lost 4 bases, and 5 bases lay between the germline ends. Germline lookup yields CDR1 SGHAT and CDR2 FQNNGV. The CDR3 sequence: CASSLDLPDTQYF. The CDR3 coding sequence is TGTGCCAGCAGCTTAGATCTCCCAGATACGCAGTATTTT. Supplemented by reference TRBV11-2 and TRBJ2-3, the full variable domain reads EAGVAQSPRYKIIEKRQSVAFWCNPISGHATLYWYQQILGQGPKLLIQFQNNGVVDDSQLPKDRFSAERLKGVDSTLKIQPAKLEDSAVYLCASSLDLPDTQYFGPGTRLTVL.

The rearrangement links TRBV13 to TRBJ2-3; perhaps TRBD2 as D (6 bases). This CDR3 region has 16 residues. Trimming pared 4 bases from V and 6 bases from J, leaving 20 bases between. CDR1 PRHDT and CDR2 FYEKMQ come from the germline V gene (reference sequence). The CDR3 DNA sequence: TGTGCCAGCAGCTCCCCCTCCCGGGACTTTGATGATACGCAGTATTTT. It translates to CASSSPSRDFDDTQYF.

This clonotype has ten or more counts. The chain employs TRBV27 and TRBJ1-5, with D possibly TRBD1 on 5 matching bases. The V end was cut by 8 bases, the J end by 0 bases, with 11 bases between. CDR3 length equals 14 residues. Germline CDR1 is MNHEY and CDR2 is SMNVEV (reference sequence). CDR3 coding DNA: TGTGCCAGCGGGGGACGGCTTAGCAATCAGCCCCAGCATTTT. Residues: CASGGRLSNQPQHF.

In its sample, this clonotype was seen a few times. The gene calls are TRBV5-8 and TRBJ2-5; D is unclear. Trimming cost V 3 bases and J 5 bases, with 14 bases left between them. Germline V lookup: CDR1 SGHTS, CDR2 YDEGEE. The CDR3 runs to 14 residues. CDR3 amino acids: CASSWALSQETQYF. CDR3 in DNA: TGTGCCAGCAGCTGGGCCCTTTCCCAGGAGACCCAGTACTTC. Full variable domain (missing parts from reference TRBV5-8 and TRBJ2-5): EAGVTQSPTHLIKTRGQQATLRCSPISGHTSVYWYQQALGLGLQFLLWYDEGEERNRGNFPPRFSGRQFPNYSSELNVNALELEDSALYLCASSWALSQETQYFGPGTRLLVL.

This clonotype has ten or more counts. The chain couples TRBV11-2 to TRBJ2-3, with TRBD2 matching 8 bases. The CDR3 loop spans 14 amino acids. Trimming removed 3 bases from V and 4 bases from J; junction bases left unmatched: 3. The germline CDR1 and CDR2 sequences are SGHAT and FQNNGV. CDR3 amino acids: CASSFGLAADTQYF. The CDR3 DNA sequence: TGTGCCAGCAGCTTCGGACTAGCAGCAGATACGCAGTATTTT.

This clonotype was picked up many times. This rearrangement joins TRBV12-3 or TRBV12-4 to TRBJ1-1; tentatively, D is TRBD1 (5 bases). CDR3 length equals 12 residues. V lost 3 bases and J lost 6, with 8 bases in between. CDR3 sequence reads: CASSFRVAEAFF. DNA for the CDR3: TGTGCCAGCAGTTTCAGGGTGGCTGAAGCTTTCTTT.

The genes are TRBV6-1 and TRBJ1-6; D not resolved. This CDR3 has 15 amino acids. The V end was cut by 2 bases, the J end by 6 bases, with 11 bases between. Looked up from germline, CDR1 is MNHNS and CDR2 is SASEGT. CDR3 region: CASSELTGFNSPLHF. The CDR3 region has the DNA TGTGCCAGCAGTGAATTAACTGGTTTTAATTCACCCCTCCACTTT.

This clonotype was observed a handful of times. This chain connects TRBV9 to TRBJ1-2; 7 nucleotides match TRBD1. Per germline, CDR1 SGDLS and CDR2 YYNGEE. The CDR3 totals 14 residues. Losses at the gene ends were 4 bases for V and 4 bases for J; bases not matched to a gene: 7. CDR3 sequence (DNA): TGTGCCAGCAGCTTACGGGGACAGAGCTATGGCTACACCTTC. Translated, it gives CASSLRGQSYGYTF.

In this sample, this clonotype turned up many times. The chain couples TRBV6-1 to TRBJ2-5; tentatively, D is TRBD1 (5 bases). V was cut by 2 bases and J by 4 bases, with 5 bases left in between. This CDR3 region has 12 residues. In germline, CDR1 is MNHNS, CDR2 SASEGT. The CDR3 loop reads CASSEQGETQYF. In DNA, the CDR3 is TGTGCCAGCAGTGAACAGGGAGAGACCCAGTACTTC.

This clonotype has more than one count but fewer than ten. The chain couples TRBV7-2 to TRBJ1-1; TRBD1 matches 8 bases. Germline V CDR1 and CDR2: SGHTA, FQGNSA. The junction had 8 bases not matched to a gene; V was cut back by 6 bases and J by 11 bases. The CDR3 spans 12 residues. CDR3 DNA sequence: TGTGCCAGCAGAAGACAGGGGCGGGGGGCTTTCTTT. Encoded protein: CASRRQGRGAFF. The whole variable domain, remainder taken from reference TRBV7-2 and TRBJ1-1, is GAGVSQSPSNKVTEKGKDVELRCDPISGHTALYWYRQSLGQGLEFLIYFQGNSAPDKSGLPSDRFSAERTGGSVSTLTIQRTQQEDSAVYLCASRRQGRGAFFGQGTRLTVV.

This clonotype was observed a few times. This sequence joins TRBV20-1 and TRBJ2-7, with 9 bases matching TRBD1. Germline lookup yields CDR1 DFQATT and CDR2 SNEGSKA (reference sequence). The V segment lost 0 bases and the J segment 6 bases; nucleotides outside the gene matches: 12. The CDR3 covers 16 residues. The CDR3 here is CSARDWRGDRAVEQYF. The CDR3, as DNA: TGCAGTGCTAGAGATTGGAGGGGGGACAGGGCTGTCGAGCAGTACTTC.

This clonotype was detected ten times or more. The gene calls are TRBV7-2 and TRBJ2-7; maybe TRBD1 (5 bases). CDR1 SGHTA and CDR2 FQGNSA come from the germline V gene. The V end lost 4 bases, the J end lost 0 bases, and 13 bases lay between the germline ends. This CDR3 region has 15 residues. CDR3 sequence: CASSSSDGASYEQYF. Here the CDR3 DNA reads TGTGCCAGCAGCTCCTCGGATGGGGCCTCCTACGAGCAGTACTTC.

This clonotype was seen a few times. This chain uses TRBV16 with TRBJ2-5; 10 bases are a match to TRBD1. CDR3 size: 14 residues. Germline lookup yields CDR1 KGHSY and CDR2 FQNENV. V lost 2 bases and J lost 9; bases outside the gene matches: 6. The CDR3, as DNA: TGTGCCAGCAGCCAAGAGGACAGGGGGGTGGCCCAGTACTTC. It is translated as CASSQEDRGVAQYF. The whole variable domain, remainder taken from reference TRBV16 and TRBJ2-5, is GEEVAQTPKHLVRGEGQKAKLYCAPIKGHSYVFWYQQVLKNEFKFLISFQNENVFDETGMPKERFSAKCLPNSPCSLEIQATKLEDSAVYFCASSQEDRGVAQYFGPGTRLLVL.

In the case of this clonotype: A clone one base away is much larger, so this may be a read error. This sequence joins TRBV11-3 and TRBJ2-1; D is unclear. Germline lookup yields CDR1 SGHNT and CDR2 YENEEA. The CDR3 is 14 amino acids. CDR3 nucleotide sequence: TGTGCCGGCAGCCCCTACCCGGGTTACAATGAGCAGTTCTTC. It encodes CAGSPYPGYNEQFF.

The table lists this clonotype with many counts. The V call is TRBV30, the J call TRBJ2-7; D remains unclear. Trimming took off 2 bases at V and 0 bases at J, with 8 bases between the two ends. The CDR3 contains 13 residues. The germline gives CDR1 GTSNPN, CDR2 SVGIG (reference sequence). CDR3: CAWSLPPSYEQYF. The CDR3 DNA sequence: TGTGCCTGGAGTCTCCCACCCTCCTACGAGCAGTACTTC.

This clonotype was detected only a few times. The chain employs TRBV7-6 and TRBJ2-4; TRBD2 agrees at 8 bases. Trimming cost V 5 bases and J 4 bases; bases outside gene matches: 7. Germline V gene data show CDR1 as SGHVS and CDR2 as FNYEAQ. The CDR3 loop spans 15 amino acids. The chain's CDR3 is CASSPWREAKNIQYF. CDR3 DNA sequence: TGTGCCAGCAGCCCTTGGCGGGAGGCGAAAAACATTCAGTACTTC.

Many counts were recorded for this clonotype. The V call is TRBV20-1, the J call TRBJ1-2; 12 bases align to TRBD1. CDR3 length equals 13 residues. From germline, CDR1 is DFQATT and CDR2 SNEGSKA (reference sequence). V lost 7 bases and J lost 8; bases outside the gene matches: 8. CDR3 nucleotide sequence: TGCAGTGGCTCCGGGACAGGGGGCCGAGGCTACACCTTC. This gives the protein CSGSGTGGRGYTF.

The table lists this clonotype with a few counts. V and J are TRBV30 and TRBJ1-4; tentatively, D is TRBD1 (6 bases). The germline V gene encodes CDR1 GTSNPN and CDR2 SVGIG (reference sequence). Trimming stripped 2 bases from V and 8 bases from J, with 15 bases between. This CDR3 is 14 amino acids long. The CDR3 DNA is TGTGCCTGGAGTACAGGGAGGAGGGTCGAAAAACTGTTTTTT. It is translated as CAWSTGRRVEKLFF.

The CDR3 region has the DNA TGTGCCAGCAGCGCCGGGACTAGGGAAGTGGAGACCCAGTACTTC. This sequence encodes CASSAGTREVETQYF. This chain uses TRBV9 with TRBJ2-5; TRBD2 agrees at 8 bases. The trim removed 3 bases at V and 5 bases at J, leaving 9 bases unmatched. The germline V gene has CDR1 SGDLS and CDR2 YYNGEE. This CDR3 contains 15 residues.

This clonotype was seen at least ten times. The rearrangement uses TRBV7-3 and TRBJ2-3, with D uncertain. CDR3 length equals 15 residues. CDR1 SGHTA and CDR2 FQGTGA come from the germline V gene. Trimming removed 1 base at V and 1 base at J, with 9 bases between. The CDR3 bases are TGTGCCAGCAGCTTAAACGGTGGGGGCACAGATACGCAGTATTTT. Its translation: CASSLNGGGTDTQYF.

The rearrangement uses TRBV4-1 and TRBJ1-2; D call uncertain. From germline, CDR1 is MGHRA and CDR2 YSYEKL. Trimming left V 0 bases short and J 4 bases short, with 9 bases between. The CDR3 has 14 amino acids. The CDR3: CASSQDRRFYGYTF. CDR3 bases: TGCGCCAGCAGCCAAGATAGGCGGTTCTATGGCTACACCTTC.

J is TRBJ1-5 and V is TRBV5-1; 8 bases are shared with TRBD1. V gave up 0 bases and J gave up 4 bases; unmatched junction bases: 3. CDR3 length equals 15 residues. Germline CDR1 reads SGHRS; CDR2 reads YFSETQ. The CDR3 sequence: CASSLGQGANQPQHF. DNA for the CDR3: TGCGCCAGCAGCTTGGGGCAGGGGGCGAATCAGCCCCAGCATTTT.

A remark on this clonotype: This may stem from a read error, because a much larger clone lies one nucleotide away. CDR3 in amino acids: CASRPDRGNQPQHF. In DNA form, the CDR3 reads TGTGCCAGCAGACCCGACAGGGGCAATCAGCCCCAGCATTTT. The chain joins TRBV2 to TRBJ1-5; 7 bases are shared with TRBD1. Per germline, CDR1 SNHLY and CDR2 FYNNEI. The CDR3 length is 14 residues. Trimming took 6 bases from V and 2 from J; bases not matched to a gene: 4.